The 17 T cell receptor beta chains below were found in one sample sequenced in a study of cytomegalovirus exposure and HLA in healthy donors. Both 60 Vbeta primers and 13 Jbeta primers went into the PCR. Libraries were prepared by immunoSEQ multiplex PCR; TCRdb keeps only in-frame clonotypes and omits some of them. The table has around 130,000 clones, around two thirds seen once; the top ten hold more than 6.5%. Sequencing used PBMCs. The receptors were gathered from a middle-aged woman in good health and CMV-seropositive.

This rearrangement joins TRBV2 to TRBJ1-1; TRBD1 matches 8 bases. The germline CDR1 and CDR2 sequences are SNHLY and FYNNEI. The CDR3 runs to 14 residues. With 5 bases clipped from V and 3 bases from J, the junction kept 5 bases outside the gene matches. The CDR3 reads CASSTGGGDTEAFF. DNA for the CDR3: TGTGCCAGCAGTACAGGGGGAGGAGACACTGAAGCTTTCTTT.

The count of this clone is one. The rearrangement joins TRBV10-1 to TRBJ2-2, with unresolved D. Trimming cost V 3 bases and J 3 bases, with 11 bases left between them. Germline V lookup: CDR1 WNHNN, CDR2 SYGVQD (reference sequence). The CDR3 is made up of 15 amino acids. CDR3 amino acids: CASSDVSGYTGELFF. CDR3 DNA: TGCGCCAGCAGTGATGTGTCGGGTTACACCGGGGAGCTGTTTTTT.

This clone has a single count. V and J are TRBV5-1 and TRBJ2-1, with 9 bases identical to TRBD2. CDR3 length equals 15 residues. Germline V gene lookup returns CDR1 SGHRS and CDR2 YFSETQ. The trim removed 0 bases at V and 6 bases at J, leaving 4 bases unmatched. The CDR3 nucleotides read TGCGCCAGCAGCTTGGGGGCGGGGGGGCCCAATGAGCAGTTCTTC. Its translation: CASSLGAGGPNEQFF.

The chain couples TRBV30 to TRBJ2-6, with 10 bases aligning to TRBD1. This CDR3 is 19 amino acids long. Germline-derived CDR1 and CDR2 are GTSNPN and SVGIG (reference sequence). V shed 3 bases, J shed 3 bases, and the junction held 14 bases outside the gene matches. The CDR3 DNA reads as TGTGCCTGGAGGGGGGTCCGGGACAGGGGAAGTTTTGGGGCCAACGTCCTGACTTTC. This codes for CAWRGVRDRGSFGANVLTF.

The CDR3 nucleotides are TGCGCCAGCAGCTTCATGGGCGACACTGAAGCTTTCTTT. This sequence encodes CASSFMGDTEAFF. The chain couples TRBV5-1 to TRBJ1-1; D is unresolved. CDR1 is SGHRS and CDR2 is YFSETQ in the germline V gene. Trimming removed 2 bases at V and 3 bases at J, with 8 bases between. The CDR3 sequence is 13 residues long.

The chain couples TRBV15 to TRBJ2-5; a weak D match, TRBD1 (5 bases). Gene TRBJ2-7 matches the end of the DNA better, so the J call may be wrong. CDR1 LNHNV and CDR2 YYDKDF come from the germline V gene (reference sequence). CDR3 length: 16 residues. The CDR3 coding sequence is TGTGCCACCAGCAGAGATCACCAAGGGGCCTTGGACGAGCAGTACTTC. Translating it yields CATSRDHQGALDEQYF.

The chain links TRBV9 to TRBJ2-7; tentative D call: TRBD1 (6 bases). Per germline, CDR1 SGDLS and CDR2 YYNGEE. The CDR3 runs 16 residues. The ends were cut back, 0 bases at V and 0 bases at J, with 13 bases in the middle. CDR3 in amino acids: CASSVDAGALSYEQYF. The CDR3 coding sequence is TGTGCCAGCAGCGTAGATGCAGGGGCCCTCTCCTACGAGCAGTACTTC.

The V gene is TRBV9, the J gene TRBJ2-3; D not resolved. CDR3 size: 12 residues. V was pared by 0 bases and J by 4 bases, with 3 bases between. Per germline, CDR1 SGDLS and CDR2 YYNGEE. The CDR3 DNA follows: TGTGCCAGCAGCGTAGACTCAGATACGCAGTATTTT. This sequence encodes CASSVDSDTQYF.

This clone was counted once. This chain connects TRBV28 to TRBJ1-2, with D possibly matching TRBD1 (5 bases). The CDR3 covers 14 residues. The V end lost 1 base, the J end lost 8 bases, and 14 bases lay between the germline ends. Looked up from germline, CDR1 is MDHEN and CDR2 is SYDVKM. CDR3 sequence reads: CASSLSAGGVGYTF. CDR3 DNA sequence: TGTGCCAGCAGTTTATCGGCGGGAGGGGTCGGCTACACCTTC.

The rearrangement uses TRBV5-1 and TRBJ1-1; D may be TRBD1 (6 bases). Per the germline V gene, CDR1 is SGHRS and CDR2 is YFSETQ. Trimming shortened V by 0 bases and J by 4 bases, and 13 bases separated the two germline ends. This CDR3 has 15 residues. The CDR3 bases are TGCGCCAGCAGCTTGGCGGTAGGGGGAAGCACTGAAGCTTTCTTT. It specifies CASSLAVGGSTEAFF.

The chain carries TRBV6-1 and TRBJ1-2; no reliable D call. Trimming pared 3 bases from V and 4 bases from J, leaving 6 bases between. Germline assignment: CDR1 MNHNS and CDR2 SASEGT. The CDR3 totals 12 residues. CDR3 bases: TGTGCCAGCAGTGATGACACCTATGGCTACACCTTC. Protein sequence: CASSDDTYGYTF.

The chain employs TRBV29-1 and TRBJ1-1; no clear D. CDR3 length equals 11 residues. The germline V gene has CDR1 SQVTM and CDR2 ANQGSEA. The germline V and J ends were trimmed by 3 bases and 7 bases, with 9 bases remaining between them. CDR3 coding DNA: TGCAGCGTTGAGGGTGACAATGAAGCTTTCTTT. Protein: CSVEGDNEAFF.

This clone showed up just once. The gene calls are TRBV18 and TRBJ2-7; 9 bases line up with TRBD1. Trimming at V came to 5 bases and at J to 4 bases, leaving 15 bases not matched to a gene. Germline CDR1 is KGHSH and CDR2 is LQKENI. The CDR3 extends over 17 amino acids. CDR3 sequence: CASSSPPGQGVPYEQYF. The CDR3 region has the DNA TGTGCCAGCTCATCGCCACCGGGACAGGGAGTACCTTACGAGCAGTACTTC.

This clone has a handful of counts. J is TRBJ1-2 and V is TRBV28; D not resolved. V lost 5 bases and J 3 bases, leaving 7 bases between the germline ends. The CDR3 is made up of 12 amino acids. CDR1 MDHEN and CDR2 SYDVKM come from the germline V gene. CDR3 sequence reads: CASSPADYGYTF. The CDR3 region has the DNA TGTGCCAGCAGTCCCGCAGACTATGGCTACACCTTC.

The J gene is TRBJ2-1, the V gene TRBV19; 8 bases map to TRBD1. V was pared by 5 bases and J by 9 bases, with 6 bases of the junction left unmatched. The CDR3 has 13 residues. Germline assignment: CDR1 LNHDA and CDR2 SQIVND (reference sequence). The CDR3 DNA follows: TGTGCCAGTAGTGCCGGAACAGGGGGTGAGCAGTTCTTC. Its translation is CASSAGTGGEQFF.

This clone came up a few times. The same CDR3 is also encoded by other DNA sequences in this sample. The chain is built from TRBV5-1 and TRBJ2-7; D possibly corresponds to TRBD2 (5 bases). The CDR3 extends over 12 amino acids. The germline V and J ends were trimmed by 1 base and 3 bases, with 5 bases remaining between them. In germline, CDR1 is SGHRS, CDR2 YFSETQ. CDR3 in DNA: TGCGCCAGCAGCTTGCGGGGCTACGAGCAGTACTTC. Its translation: CASSLRGYEQYF.

This clone has just a few counts. The chain employs TRBV4-2 and TRBJ2-7, with a tentative D call TRBD2 (5 bases). The CDR3 length is 15 residues. Germline V lookup: CDR1 LGHNA, CDR2 YNFKEQ. V was trimmed by 0 bases and J by 6 bases, leaving 15 bases between them. CDR3 residues: CASSQDGKTIGEQYF. CDR3 coding DNA: TGTGCCAGCAGCCAAGATGGCAAGACTATCGGCGAGCAGTACTTC.